This T cell receptor beta chain originates from a study of cytomegalovirus exposure and HLA in healthy donors. Study outcomes and limitations: The study flagged approximately 180 TCR beta chains as cytomegalovirus-associated. It was reported that the classifier diagnosed cytomegalovirus status with high specificity and sensitivity in both the original and validation cohorts. According to a subsequent analysis, TCR clusters identified in the first cohort showed a tendency to co-occur across the approximately 120 validation repertoires.

The CDR3 extends over 13 amino acids. Germline CDR1 and CDR2: SGHRS and YFSETQ. The germline V and J ends were trimmed by 4 bases and 5 bases, with 12 bases remaining between them. The repertoire was sequenced with immunoSEQ multiplex PCR; TCRdb's copy has only in-frame clones and lacks some. The sample gives almost 75,000 clones, roughly 80% of which show up once; less than 3% is in the top ten. As regards this clone: Its antigen is as yet unknown.

This rearrangement joins TRBV5-1 to TRBJ1-1; the D gene is possibly TRBD1 (6 bases). This clonotype was sampled from a man in his thirties or forties in good health and CMV-seronegative. Sequenced input: PBMCs. The CDR3 coding sequence is TGCGCCAGCAGCACTACACAGGGAACTGAAGCTTTCTTT. This codes for CASSTTQGTEAFF.